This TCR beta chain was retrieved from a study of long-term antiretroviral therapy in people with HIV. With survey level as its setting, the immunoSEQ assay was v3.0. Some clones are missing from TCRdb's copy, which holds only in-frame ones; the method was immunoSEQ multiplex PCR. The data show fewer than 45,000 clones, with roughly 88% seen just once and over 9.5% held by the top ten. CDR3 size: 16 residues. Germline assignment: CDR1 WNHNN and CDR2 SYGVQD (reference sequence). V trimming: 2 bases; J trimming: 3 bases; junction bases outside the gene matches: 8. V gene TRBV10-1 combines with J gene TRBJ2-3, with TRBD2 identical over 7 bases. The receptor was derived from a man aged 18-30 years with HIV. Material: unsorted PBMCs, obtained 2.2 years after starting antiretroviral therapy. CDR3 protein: CASSEMARGVTDTQYF. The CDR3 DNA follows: TGCGCCAGCAGTGAGATGGCACGGGGGGTAACAGATACGCAGTATTTT.